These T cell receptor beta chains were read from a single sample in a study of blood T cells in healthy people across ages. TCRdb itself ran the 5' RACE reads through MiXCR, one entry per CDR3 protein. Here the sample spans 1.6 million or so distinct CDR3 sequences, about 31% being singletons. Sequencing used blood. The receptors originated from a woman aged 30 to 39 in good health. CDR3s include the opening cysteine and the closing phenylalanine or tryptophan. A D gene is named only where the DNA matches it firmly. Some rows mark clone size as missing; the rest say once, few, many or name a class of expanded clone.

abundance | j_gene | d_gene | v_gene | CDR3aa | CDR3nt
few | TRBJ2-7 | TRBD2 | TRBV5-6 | CASSRRDSGNEQYF | TGTGCCAGCAGCCGCAGGGATAGCGGGAACGAGCAGTACTTC
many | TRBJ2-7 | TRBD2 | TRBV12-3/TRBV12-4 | CASSPPGGIPYEQYF | TGTGCCAGCAGCCCCCCGGGGGGTATTCCCTACGAGCAGTACTTC
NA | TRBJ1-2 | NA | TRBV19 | CASTTSQGWYGYTF | TGTGCCAGTACCACCAGCCAGGGATGGTATGGCTACACCTTC
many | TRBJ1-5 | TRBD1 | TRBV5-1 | CASSLAGGSNQPQHF | TGCGCCAGCAGCTTGGCAGGGGGGAGCAATCAGCCCCAGCATTTT
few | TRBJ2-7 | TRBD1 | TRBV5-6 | CASSSRDRVATPYEQYF | TGTGCCAGCAGCTCCCGGGACAGGGTGGCTACCCCCTACGAGCAGTACTTC
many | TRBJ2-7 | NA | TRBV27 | CATIPYEQYF | TGTGCCACCATCCCCTACGAGCAGTACTTC
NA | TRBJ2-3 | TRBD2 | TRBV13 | CASSFRRSGGGTDTQYF | TGTGCCAGCAGCTTTCGGCGGAGCGGGGGGGGCACAGATACGCAGTATTTT
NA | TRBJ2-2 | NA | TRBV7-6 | CASSFSIADTGELFF | TGTGCCAGCAGCTTTTCTATAGCGGACACCGGGGAGCTGTTTTTT
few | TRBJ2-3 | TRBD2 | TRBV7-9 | CASSLASGVGTQYF | TGTGCCAGCAGCTTGGCCAGCGGGGTGGGTACGCAGTATTTT
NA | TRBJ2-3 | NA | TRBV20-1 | CSATAADTQYF | TGCAGTGCTACGGCTGCAGATACGCAGTATTTT
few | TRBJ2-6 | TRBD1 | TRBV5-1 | CASSSPGQSSGANVLTF | TGCGCCAGCAGCTCTCCGGGACAGAGCTCTGGGGCCAACGTCCTGACTTTC
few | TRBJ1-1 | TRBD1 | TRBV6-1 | CASSEGDRGRTEAFF | TGTGCCAGCAGTGAAGGAGACAGGGGGCGCACTGAAGCTTTCTTT
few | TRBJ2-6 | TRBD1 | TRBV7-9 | CASSATGVGANVLTF | TGTGCCAGCAGTGCAACAGGGGTCGGGGCCAACGTCCTGACTTTC
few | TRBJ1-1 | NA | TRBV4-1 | CASSQDETGMNTEAFF | TGCGCCAGCAGCCAAGACGAGACAGGAATGAACACTGAAGCTTTCTTT